There are a few counts of the clone carrying this T cell receptor (beta chain). The antigen is unknown. Molecular barcoding with unique molecular identifiers was used for the TCRbeta library. From the PCR reads, TCRdb called clonotypes with MiXCR, one entry per CDR3 protein. The table has about 980,000 distinct CDR3 sequences, about 31% seen once. This specimen belongs to a study of T-cell reconstitution after alpha-beta-depleted transplantation in children. Regarding the study as a whole: At day 60, the high TCRbeta diversity found in some patients originated from recipient T cells and thymic progenitors that had survived.

The sequencing used PBMCs, mostly from graft donor cells, collected 360 days after TCRalphabeta/CD19-depleted stem cell transplant. This TCR came from a boy under two years old who had a stem cell transplant for SCID, so the T cells may come from the graft donor.

CDR3 DNA sequence: TGCGCCAGCAGCTGCCCTCAGGGTTACCGCACAGATACGCAGTATTTT. Its protein is CASSCPQGYRTDTQYF. The chain recombines TRBV5-1 with TRBJ2-3; D is perhaps TRBD1 (5 bases). V lost 3 bases, J lost 1 base, and 15 bases lay in between. The length of the CDR3 is 16 residues. Germline V gene lookup returns CDR1 SGHRS and CDR2 YFSETQ.